Below, one T cell receptor (beta chain) is given with its context. A clone one base away is much larger, so this may be a read error. The use of a sample-barcoded 5' primer and a J-beta primer mix characterized a second PCR of about 6 to 12 cycles. The yield of each sample was at least 2.5 million CDR3-containing paired-end reads. TCRdb reanalysed the 5' RACE reads using MiXCR and keeps one entry per CDR3 protein. The sample lists hundreds of thousands of distinct CDR3 sequences; around 38% were seen once. The CDR3 totals 15 residues. The germline V gene encodes CDR1 PRHDT and CDR2 FYEKMQ (reference sequence). This sample stems from a study of blood T cells in healthy people across ages.

Sequencing used blood. This receptor was identified in a man older than 75 in good health. The chain carries TRBV13 and TRBJ2-1, with 8 bases fitting TRBD2. CDR3 amino acids: CACSLSGRGLDEQFF. The CDR3 region has the DNA TGTGCCTGCAGCTTAAGCGGGAGAGGGCTCGATGAGCAGTTCTTC.